This T cell receptor beta chain was captured in a study of T cells in localized non-small cell lung cancer. Overall study results and limits: Uninvolved neighboring lung showed the greatest T cell clonality, exceeding tumor.

Assay: immunoSEQ multiplex PCR; the TCRdb copy retains only in-frame clones and omits some. The sample has under 40,000 clones; over 75% are singletons. In regard to this clone: The antigen is undetermined.

Specimen: peripheral blood, collected before any cancer treatment. The sequence came from a male donor at least 60 years old with stage III squamous cell lung carcinoma.

The CDR3 coding sequence is TGTGCCGTGACAGGGGGCGCGGCGGACACTGAAGCTTTCTTT. Its translation: CAVTGGAADTEAFF. V is TRBV19 and J is TRBJ1-1, with 10 bases fitting TRBD1. With 11 bases clipped from V and 3 bases from J, the junction kept 9 bases outside the gene matches. The CDR3 runs to 14 residues. CDR1 LNHDA and CDR2 SQIVND come from the germline V gene (reference sequence).